Detailed here is one T cell receptor (beta chain). The antigen this receptor binds is unknown. Nothing much larger sits one base from this clone, and base qualities are not available. This entry is derived from a study of blood T cell repertoires in COVID-19 (dated by TCRdb to 2020 to 2021). The study in broad terms: Samples from collaborators originated in the United States, Italy and Spain and spanned both the acute and convalescent phases of COVID-19. The prospective study material was composed of cDNA or gDNA derived from T cells, B-cell-depleted T cells, or PBMCs. The dataset comprised deeply sampled blood TCRbeta repertoires from subjects exposed to, actively infected with, or recovered from COVID-19. The repertoires were made available in a free public database intended to serve as a resource for research on the immune response to SARS-CoV-2. The samples were drawn from two sources: the first 160 participants of the ongoing ImmuneRACE study, and over 950 subjects contributed by 6 global collaborators. The sample metadata nearly always contained a de-identified subject ID, COVID-19 status, age in years and sex. Where available, HLA class I and class II types were taken from metadata supplied by the sample provider and were not determined by assay-based typing. The investigation overall reported the following: The quantity of clinical and demographic metadata differed by source and by participant and was supplied without curation.

Via the germline V gene, CDR1 is SGHVS and CDR2 FNYEAQ. Measured from the cysteine to the phenylalanine, the CDR3 is 13 residues long. CDR3 DNA only is kept here, 39 bases in frame from base 1. Germline trimming amounts to 8 bases on V and 4 bases on J, with 8 as the count of junction bases outside the gene matches. TCRbeta CDR3 regions were amplified from genomic DNA by means of the immunoSEQ Assay, a bias-controlled multiplex PCR. Per the authors' processing: The number of nucleated cells in each sample was estimated from the amplification of reference gene primers within the assay. To quantify the absolute abundance of each unique TCRbeta CDR3 rearrangement, sequence reads were collapsed and filtered. For each sample, productive Simpson clonality was calculated as the square root of Simpson's diversity index over productive rearrangements. The table was pulled from immuneACCESS by TCRdb, which kept in-frame rearrangements only. Such tables lose some clones; where checked, under half of the loss comes from unresolved V genes, and the rest has no known cause. That table is the source of V, J and clone size, and D and trimming were worked out from the DNA. A total of approximately 290,000 clones appear in this sample, about 90% of them only once. Around 10% of the sample is held by the ten biggest clonotypes.

At one collaborating source in Seattle, patients were enrolled during active infection and were followed longitudinally through the course of disease. The collaborating institutions used their own protocols to collect whole blood in K2EDTA tubes. For TCRbeta analysis, collaborators shipped samples as frozen whole blood, isolated PBMCs, or DNA extracted from either of those sample types. The chain is made from TRBV7-6 and TRBJ2-7; 7 central bases correspond to TRBD2. Sequences were obtained from peripheral blood. The receptor was isolated from a woman in her 30s with COVID-19, enrolled during active disease. The DNA sequence is as follows: TGTGCCAGCGGAGCTGGGCGGGAGTACGAGCAGTACTTC. Its protein product is CASGAGREYEQYF.